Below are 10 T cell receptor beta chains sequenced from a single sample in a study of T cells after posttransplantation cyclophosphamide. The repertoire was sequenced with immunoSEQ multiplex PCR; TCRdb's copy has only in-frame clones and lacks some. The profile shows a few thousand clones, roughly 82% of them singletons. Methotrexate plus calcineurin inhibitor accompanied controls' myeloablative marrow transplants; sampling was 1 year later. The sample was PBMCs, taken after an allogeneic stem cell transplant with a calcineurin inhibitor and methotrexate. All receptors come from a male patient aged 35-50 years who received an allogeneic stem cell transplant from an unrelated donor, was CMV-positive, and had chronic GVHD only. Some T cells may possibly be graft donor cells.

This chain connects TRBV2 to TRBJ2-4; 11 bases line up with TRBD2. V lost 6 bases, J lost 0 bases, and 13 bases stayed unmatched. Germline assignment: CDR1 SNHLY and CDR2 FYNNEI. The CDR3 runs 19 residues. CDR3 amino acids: CASSARLAGTPLAKNIQYF. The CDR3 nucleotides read TGTGCCAGCAGCGCTCGACTAGCGGGGACCCCTTTAGCCAAAAACATTCAGTACTTC.

CDR3 amino acids: CASNTGGETQYF. CDR3 DNA: TGTGCTAGTAATACAGGGGGGGAGACCCAGTACTTC. The genes are TRBV12-5 and TRBJ2-5; the match to TRBD1 covers 8 bases. Trimming removed 8 bases from V and 5 bases from J; junction bases left unmatched: 4. In germline, CDR1 is LGHNT, CDR2 FRNRAP. CDR3 length: 12 amino acids.

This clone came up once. CDR3 nucleotide sequence: TGTGCCAGCAGCCCGCAACTAGCGTCAGAGACCCAGTACTTC. Encoded protein: CASSPQLASETQYF. V is TRBV11-2 and J is TRBJ2-5; 7 bases are shared with TRBD2. With 5 bases clipped from V and 4 bases from J, the junction kept 7 bases outside the gene matches. Per germline, CDR1 SGHAT and CDR2 FQNNGV. CDR3 size: 14 residues.

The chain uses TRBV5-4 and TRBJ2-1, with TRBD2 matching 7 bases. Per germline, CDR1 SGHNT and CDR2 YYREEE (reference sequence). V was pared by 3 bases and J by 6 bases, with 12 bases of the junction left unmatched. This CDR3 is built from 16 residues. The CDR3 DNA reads TGTGCCAGCAGCTCCCTAGTGGGAGCGGGATTCAATGAGCAGTTCTTC. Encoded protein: CASSSLVGAGFNEQFF.

In DNA, the CDR3 is TGTGCCAGCAGTGGAGACGGTGCGGGTGAGCAGTTCTTC. It yields the protein CASSGDGAGEQFF. The rearrangement links TRBV6-4 to TRBJ2-1; tentative D call: TRBD2 (5 bases). Germline V gene data show CDR1 as MRHNA and CDR2 as SNTAGT. The CDR3 has 13 residues. V lost 4 bases and J 9 bases, leaving 13 bases between the germline ends.

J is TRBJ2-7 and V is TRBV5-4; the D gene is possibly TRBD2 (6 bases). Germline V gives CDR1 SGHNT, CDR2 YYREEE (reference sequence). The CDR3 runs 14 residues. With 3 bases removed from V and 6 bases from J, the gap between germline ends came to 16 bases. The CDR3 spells CASSWGDRESEQYF. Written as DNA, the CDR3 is TGTGCCAGCAGCTGGGGGGATCGGGAAAGCGAGCAGTACTTC.

The CDR3 loop is CASSVLGDRGHNEQFF. The CDR3 bases are TGTGCCAGCAGTGTCCTGGGGGACAGGGGGCATAATGAGCAGTTCTTC. V is TRBV6-4 and J is TRBJ2-1; TRBD1 aligns across 12 bases. V gave up 4 bases and J gave up 7 bases; unmatched junction bases: 8. CDR1 is MRHNA and CDR2 is SNTAGT in the germline V gene. The CDR3 runs 16 residues.

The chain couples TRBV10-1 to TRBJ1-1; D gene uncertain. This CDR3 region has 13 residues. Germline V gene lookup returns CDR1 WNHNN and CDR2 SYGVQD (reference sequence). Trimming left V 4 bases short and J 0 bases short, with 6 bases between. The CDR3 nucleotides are TGCGCCAGCAGTGGGGCCATGAACACTGAAGCTTTCTTT. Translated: CASSGAMNTEAFF.

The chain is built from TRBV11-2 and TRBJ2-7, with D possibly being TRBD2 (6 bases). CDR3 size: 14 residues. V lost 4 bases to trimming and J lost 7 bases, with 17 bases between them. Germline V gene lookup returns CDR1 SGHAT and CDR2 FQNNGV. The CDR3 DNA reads TGTGCCAGCAGCTCCCTGGGGGGACTTTTGGAGCAGTACTTC. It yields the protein CASSSLGGLLEQYF. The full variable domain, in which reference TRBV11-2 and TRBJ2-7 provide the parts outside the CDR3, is EAGVAQSPRYKIIEKRQSVAFWCNPISGHATLYWYQQILGQGPKLLIQFQNNGVVDDSQLPKDRFSAERLKGVDSTLKIQPAKLEDSAVYLCASSSLGGLLEQYFGPGTRLTVT.

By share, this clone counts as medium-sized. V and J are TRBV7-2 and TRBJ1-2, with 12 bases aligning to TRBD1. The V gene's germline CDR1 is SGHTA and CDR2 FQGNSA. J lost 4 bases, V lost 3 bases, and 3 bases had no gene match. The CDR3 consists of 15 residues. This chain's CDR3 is CASSFGTGGIYGYTF. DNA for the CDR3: TGTGCCAGCAGCTTCGGGACAGGGGGCATCTATGGCTACACCTTC.